The entry below gives a single T cell receptor beta chain sequence along with its context. This entry comes from a study of blood T cell repertoires in COVID-19. Across the study: The cDNA or gDNA used as material had been derived from T cells, B-cell-depleted T cells, or PBMCs.

Sequenced by immunoSEQ multiplex PCR; TCRdb stores in-frame clones only, minus some. There are about 210,000 clones in the sample; about 85% occur only once, and over 9.5% lies in the top ten. Trimming took 0 bases from V and 6 from J, leaving 17 bases between them. CDR1 SGDLS and CDR2 YYNGEE come from the germline V gene. The CDR3 spans 16 residues. Input material: peripheral blood. The receptor was derived from a woman older than 75 with COVID-19, enrolled during active disease. This chain joins TRBV9 and TRBJ2-3; tentative D call: TRBD1 (6 bases). CDR3 residues: CASSVGGTLGRDTQYF. In DNA, the CDR3 is TGTGCCAGCAGCGTAGGAGGGACACTAGGCCGGGATACGCAGTATTTT.